This TCR beta chain was sequenced in a study of cytomegalovirus exposure and HLA in healthy donors. The CDR3 spans 12 residues. Per germline, CDR1 GTSNPN and CDR2 SVGIG (reference sequence). Trimming took 1 base from V and 5 from J, leaving 9 bases between them. Primers for the PCR totalled 60 Vbeta and 13 Jbeta. Produced via immunoSEQ multiplex PCR; TCRdb's table is partial and in-frame only. This table has 120,000 or so clones, 80% to 90% appearing once. The sequencing input was PBMCs. The chain links TRBV30 to TRBJ2-7; no definite D call. The receptor was derived from a male donor in good health and CMV-seropositive. The CDR3 DNA reads TGTGCCTGGAGTGACTTTGGAGACGAGCAGTACTTC. Translating gives CAWSDFGDEQYF.